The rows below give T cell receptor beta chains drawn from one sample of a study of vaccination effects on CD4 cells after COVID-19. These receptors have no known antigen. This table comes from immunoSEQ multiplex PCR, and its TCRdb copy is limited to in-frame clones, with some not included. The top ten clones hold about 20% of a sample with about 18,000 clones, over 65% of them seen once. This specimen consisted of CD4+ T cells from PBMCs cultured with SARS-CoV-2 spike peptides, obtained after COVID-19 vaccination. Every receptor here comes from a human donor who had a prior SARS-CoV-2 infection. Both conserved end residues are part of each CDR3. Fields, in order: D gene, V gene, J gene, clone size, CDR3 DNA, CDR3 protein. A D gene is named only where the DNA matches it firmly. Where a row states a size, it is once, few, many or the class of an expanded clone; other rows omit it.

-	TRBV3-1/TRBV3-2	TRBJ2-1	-	TGTGCCAGCAGCCAAGATGTCCAGGGGAGGCAGTTCTTC	CASSQDVQGRQFF
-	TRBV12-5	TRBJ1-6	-	TGTGCTAGTGGTTGGTTGTCGGGGGGGAATTCACCCCTCCACTTT	CASGWLSGGNSPLHF
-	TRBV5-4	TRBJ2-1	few	TGTGCCAGCAGCTTACAATACAATGAGCAGTTCTTC	CASSLQYNEQFF
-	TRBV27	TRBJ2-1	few	TGTGCCAGCAGTTTGTTGGGGGCGGGGTCCTACAATGAGCAGTTCTTC	CASSLLGAGSYNEQFF
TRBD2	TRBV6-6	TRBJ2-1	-	TGTGCCAGCAGTTACTCACTAGCGGGAGGTAGAAATGAGCAGTTCTTC	CASSYSLAGGRNEQFF
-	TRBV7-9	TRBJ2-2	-	TGTGCCAGCAGCGGGGGCACTCCGAACACCGGGGAGCTGTTTTTT	CASSGGTPNTGELFF
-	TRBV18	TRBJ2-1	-	TGTGCCAGCTCACCAGCTAGCCCGTACAATGAGCAGTTCTTC	CASSPASPYNEQFF
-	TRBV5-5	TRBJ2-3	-	TGTGCCAGCAGCCGACCGGGTGGGGATACGCAGTATTTT	CASSRPGGDTQYF
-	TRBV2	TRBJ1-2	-	TGTGCCAGCAGTGAGGCCGGACCCGGCGTCTTCTATGGCTACACCTTC	CASSEAGPGVFYGYTF
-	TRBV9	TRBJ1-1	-	TGTGCCAGCAGCGTAGTGGGGGCCAGTGAAGCTTTCTTT	CASSVVGASEAFF
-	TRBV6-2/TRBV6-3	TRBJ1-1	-	TGTGCCAGCAGTCGTACTATCCGAAACACTGAAGCTTTCTTT	CASSRTIRNTEAFF
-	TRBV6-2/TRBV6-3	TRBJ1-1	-	TGTGCCAGCAGTTACCCCAGGGACGGTAACACTGAAGCTTTCTTT	CASSYPRDGNTEAFF
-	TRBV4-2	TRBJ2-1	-	TGTGCCAGCAGCCAAGTCGGGAGAGAGTACAATGAGCAGTTCTTC	CASSQVGREYNEQFF
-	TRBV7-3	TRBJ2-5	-	TGTGCCAGCAGCTCAACTCGGGAAGAGACCCAGTACTTC	CASSSTREETQYF
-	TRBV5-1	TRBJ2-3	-	TGCGCCAGCAGCTTAATGGGCGCCGACCGCACAGATACGCAGTATTTT	CASSLMGADRTDTQYF
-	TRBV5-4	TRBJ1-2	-	TGTGCCAGCAGCTTGGTGGGGACCCCCGGGGGCTACACCTTC	CASSLVGTPGGYTF
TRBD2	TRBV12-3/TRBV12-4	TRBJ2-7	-	TGTGCCAGCACGGGGGGTGCCTACGAGCAGTACTTC	CASTGGAYEQYF
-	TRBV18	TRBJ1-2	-	TGTGCCAGCTCCCGAGACAGGAACGAACGGGGCTATGGCTACACCTTC	CASSRDRNERGYGYTF
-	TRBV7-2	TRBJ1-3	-	TGTGCCAGCAGCTTTTACCCACCCAGGGGAAACACCATATATTTT	CASSFYPPRGNTIYF
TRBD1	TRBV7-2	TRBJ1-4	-	TGTGCCAGCAGCTTATTTTCGAGGGGGCAAGATGAAAAACTGTTTTTT	CASSLFSRGQDEKLFF
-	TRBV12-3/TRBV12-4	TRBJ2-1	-	TGTGCCAGCAGTAGGGGCCAATACAATGAGCAGTTCTTC	CASSRGQYNEQFF
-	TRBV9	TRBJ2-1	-	TGTGCCAGCGGGGGTTCCTACAATGAGCAGTTCTTC	CASGGSYNEQFF
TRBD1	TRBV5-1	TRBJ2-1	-	TGCGCCAGCAGCTTGGCCGGACAGGGAACCGGATCCTACAATGAGCAGTTCTTC	CASSLAGQGTGSYNEQFF
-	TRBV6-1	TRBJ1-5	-	TGTGCCAGCAGCCGAGACAGGTGGCAACCCCAGCATTTT	CASSRDRWQPQHF
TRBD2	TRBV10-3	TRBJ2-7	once	TGTGCCATCAGTGAGTCGGGGACTAGCGGGAGACACGAGCAGTACTTC	CAISESGTSGRHEQYF
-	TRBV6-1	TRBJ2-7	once	TGTGCCAGCAGTGAGGCCTACGAGCAGTACTTC	CASSEAYEQYF
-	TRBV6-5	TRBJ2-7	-	TGTGCCAGCAGTTACTCGGCGCTCGTCGAGCAGTACTTC	CASSYSALVEQYF
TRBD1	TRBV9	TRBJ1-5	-	TGTGCCAGCAGCCGACAGGGGGAGAGCAATCAGCCCCAGCATTTT	CASSRQGESNQPQHF
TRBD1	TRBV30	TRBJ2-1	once	TGTGCCTGGGATTACGGGACAGAAGAGCAGTTCTTC	CAWDYGTEEQFF
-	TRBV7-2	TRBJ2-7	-	TGTGCCAGCAGCTCTTCAGCCAACTCCTACGAGCAGTACTTC	CASSSSANSYEQYF
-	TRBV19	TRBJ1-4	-	TGTGCCAGTAGTCAGGGGAGTTCTAATGAAAAACTGTTTTTT	CASSQGSSNEKLFF
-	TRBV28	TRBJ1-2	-	TGTGCCAGCAGTGATAACTATGGCTACACCTTC	CASSDNYGYTF
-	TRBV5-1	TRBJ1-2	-	TGCGCCAGCAGCTTGGCCAGGGACGCGAGGGGTGGCTACACCTTC	CASSLARDARGGYTF
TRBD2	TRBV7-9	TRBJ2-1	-	TGTGCCAGCAGCTTAGTGGGTCGGGTAGCGGGGATATCCTACAATGAGCAGTTCTTC	CASSLVGRVAGISYNEQFF
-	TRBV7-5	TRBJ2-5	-	TGTGCCAGAAGCCGGGCCACGGGAGTTCAAGAGACCCAGTACTTC	CARSRATGVQETQYF
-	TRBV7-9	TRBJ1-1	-	TGTGCCAGCAGCTTATACTCCGACACTGAAGCTTTCTTT	CASSLYSDTEAFF
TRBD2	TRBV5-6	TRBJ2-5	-	TGTGCCAGCAGCTTGGGCGGGAGATGGGAGACCCAGTACTTC	CASSLGGRWETQYF
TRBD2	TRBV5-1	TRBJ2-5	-	TGCGCCAGCAGCTTAGGGACTAGCGGGGTCCAAGAGACCCAGTACTTC	CASSLGTSGVQETQYF
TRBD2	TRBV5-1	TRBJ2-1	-	TGCGCCAGCAGCCACGGGACTACTAGGGGTGAGCAGTTCTTC	CASSHGTTRGEQFF
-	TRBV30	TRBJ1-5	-	TGTGCCTGGAGTGGAGGGGGAAATAGCAATCAGCCCCAGCATTTT	CAWSGGGNSNQPQHF
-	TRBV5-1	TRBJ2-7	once	TGCGCCAGCAGCTTTGAAGGGTCGGGACGCGAGCAGTACTTC	CASSFEGSGREQYF
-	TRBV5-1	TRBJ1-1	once	TGCGCCAGCAGCTTGGAACAATGGGGCGCCAACACTGAAGCTTTCTTT	CASSLEQWGANTEAFF
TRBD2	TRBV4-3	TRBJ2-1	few	TGCGCCAGCAGCCCAGCTCTAGCGGGAGAGGGTAATGAGCAGTTCTTC	CASSPALAGEGNEQFF
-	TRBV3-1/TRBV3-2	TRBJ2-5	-	TGTGCCAGCAGCCAAATGGCAGGCCCCGGGACCCAGTACTTC	CASSQMAGPGTQYF